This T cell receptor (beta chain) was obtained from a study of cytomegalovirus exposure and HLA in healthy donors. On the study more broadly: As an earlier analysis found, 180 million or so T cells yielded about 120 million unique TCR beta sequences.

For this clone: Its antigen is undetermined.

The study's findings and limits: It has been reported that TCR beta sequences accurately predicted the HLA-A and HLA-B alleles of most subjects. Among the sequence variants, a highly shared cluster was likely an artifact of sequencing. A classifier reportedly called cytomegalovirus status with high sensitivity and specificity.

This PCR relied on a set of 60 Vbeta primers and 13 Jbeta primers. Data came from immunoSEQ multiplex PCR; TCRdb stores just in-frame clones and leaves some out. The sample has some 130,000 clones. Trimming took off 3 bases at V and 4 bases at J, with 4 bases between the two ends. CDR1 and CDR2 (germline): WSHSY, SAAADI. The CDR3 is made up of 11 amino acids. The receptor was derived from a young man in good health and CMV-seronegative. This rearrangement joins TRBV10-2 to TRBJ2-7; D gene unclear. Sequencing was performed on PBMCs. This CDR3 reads CASSESYEQYF. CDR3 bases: TGCGCCAGCAGTGAATCGTACGAGCAGTACTTC.